This T cell receptor beta chain stems from a study of response to subunit inactivated influenza vaccine. Whole-study findings and limits: With each seasonal influenza vaccination, the authors suggested, few new T cells are recruited.

Germline V CDR1 and CDR2: SGHVS, FNYEAQ. This CDR3 comprises 18 residues. V was clipped by 6 bases and J by 0 bases; unmatched bases: 12. TCRdb ran MiXCR on the RT-PCR reads and lists one entry per CDR3 protein. Of approximately 500,000 distinct CDR3 sequences detected, roughly 15% appear once; the ten largest clones hold approximately 10%. The table lists this clonotype with a few counts. Its matching antigen is unknown. The sequence was obtained from a man aged 50 or older who received an inactivated influenza vaccine. The sample here was PBMCs from blood, taken less than 13 days after vaccination. The chain links TRBV7-6 to TRBJ2-2, with 8 bases identical to TRBD2. The CDR3 DNA reads TGTGCCAGCAGTACTCCGCGGGGGGCCCTATCGAACACCGGGGAGCTGTTTTTT. This sequence encodes CASSTPRGALSNTGELFF.